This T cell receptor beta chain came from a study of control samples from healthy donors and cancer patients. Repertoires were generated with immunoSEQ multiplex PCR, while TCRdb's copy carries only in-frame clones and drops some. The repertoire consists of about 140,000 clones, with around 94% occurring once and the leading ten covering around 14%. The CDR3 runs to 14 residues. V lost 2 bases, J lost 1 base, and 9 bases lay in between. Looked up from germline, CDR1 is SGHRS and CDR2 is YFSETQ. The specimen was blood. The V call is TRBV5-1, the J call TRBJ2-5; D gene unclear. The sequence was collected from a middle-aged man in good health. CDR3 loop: CASSFGSVQETQYF. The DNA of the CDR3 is TGCGCCAGCAGCTTCGGGTCAGTCCAAGAGACCCAGTACTTC.